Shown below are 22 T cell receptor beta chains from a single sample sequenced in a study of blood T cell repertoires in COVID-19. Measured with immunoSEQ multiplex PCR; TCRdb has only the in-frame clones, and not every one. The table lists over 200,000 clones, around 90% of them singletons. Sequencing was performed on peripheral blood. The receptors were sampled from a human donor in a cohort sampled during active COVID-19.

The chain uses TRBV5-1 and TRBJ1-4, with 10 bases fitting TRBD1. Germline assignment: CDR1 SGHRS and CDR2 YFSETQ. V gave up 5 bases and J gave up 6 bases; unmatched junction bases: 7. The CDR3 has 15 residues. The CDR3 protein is CASSLDRGPDEKLFF. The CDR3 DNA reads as TGCGCCAGCAGTTTAGACAGGGGGCCAGATGAAAAACTGTTTTTT.

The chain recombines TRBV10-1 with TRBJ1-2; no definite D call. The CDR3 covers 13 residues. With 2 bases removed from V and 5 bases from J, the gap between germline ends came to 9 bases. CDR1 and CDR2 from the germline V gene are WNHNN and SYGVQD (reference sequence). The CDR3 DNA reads TGCGCCAGCAGTGAGGAAACAGATTATGGCTACACCTTC. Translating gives CASSEETDYGYTF.

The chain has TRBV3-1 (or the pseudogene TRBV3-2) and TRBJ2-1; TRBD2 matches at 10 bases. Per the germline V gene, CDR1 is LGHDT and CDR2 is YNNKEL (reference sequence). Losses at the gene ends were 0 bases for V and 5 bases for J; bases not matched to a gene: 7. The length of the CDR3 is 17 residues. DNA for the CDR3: TGTGCCAGCAGCCAAGAGACCGGAACTAGCGGGGACAATGAGCAGTTCTTC. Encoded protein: CASSQETGTSGDNEQFF.

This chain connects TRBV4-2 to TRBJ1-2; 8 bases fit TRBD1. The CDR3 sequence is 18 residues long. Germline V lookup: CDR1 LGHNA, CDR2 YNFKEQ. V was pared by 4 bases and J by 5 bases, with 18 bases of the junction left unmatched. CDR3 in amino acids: CASSRPEGSRGTGYGYTF. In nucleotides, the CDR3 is TGTGCCAGCAGCCGCCCCGAAGGTTCTCGAGGGACAGGATATGGCTACACCTTC.

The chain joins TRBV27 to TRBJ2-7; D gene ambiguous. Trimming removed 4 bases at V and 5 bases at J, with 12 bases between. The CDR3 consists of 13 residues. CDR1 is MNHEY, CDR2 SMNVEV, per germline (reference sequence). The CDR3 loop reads CASSSYSVHEQYF. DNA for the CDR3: TGTGCCAGCAGTTCTTATTCCGTCCACGAGCAGTACTTC.

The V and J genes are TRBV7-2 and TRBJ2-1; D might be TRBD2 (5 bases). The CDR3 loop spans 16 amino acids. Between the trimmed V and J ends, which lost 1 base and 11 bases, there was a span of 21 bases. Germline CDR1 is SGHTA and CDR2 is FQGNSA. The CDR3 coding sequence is TGTGCCAGCAGCTTAGTAGATGGCGGGCGCTCTACGAAGCAGTTCTTC. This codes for CASSLVDGGRSTKQFF.

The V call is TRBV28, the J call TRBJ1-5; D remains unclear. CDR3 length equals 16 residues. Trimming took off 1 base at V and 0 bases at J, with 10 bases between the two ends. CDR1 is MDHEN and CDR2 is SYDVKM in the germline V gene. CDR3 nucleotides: TGTGCCAGCAGTTTATTGTACTTACTTAGCAATCAGCCCCAGCATTTT. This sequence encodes CASSLLYLLSNQPQHF.

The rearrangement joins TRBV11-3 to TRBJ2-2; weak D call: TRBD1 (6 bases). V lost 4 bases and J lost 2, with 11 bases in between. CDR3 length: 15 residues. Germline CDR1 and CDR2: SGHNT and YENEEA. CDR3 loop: CASSYRVDNTGELFF. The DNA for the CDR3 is TGTGCCAGCAGCTACAGGGTCGATAACACCGGGGAGCTGTTTTTT.

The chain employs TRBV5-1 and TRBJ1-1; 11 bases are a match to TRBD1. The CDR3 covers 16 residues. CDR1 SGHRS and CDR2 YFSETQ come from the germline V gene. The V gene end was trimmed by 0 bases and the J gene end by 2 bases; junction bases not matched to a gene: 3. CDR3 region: CASSLGTGGPNTEAFF. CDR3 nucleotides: TGCGCCAGCAGCTTGGGGACAGGGGGCCCCAACACTGAAGCTTTCTTT. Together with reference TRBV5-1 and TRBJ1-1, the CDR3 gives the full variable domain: KAGVTQTPRYLIKTRGQQVTLSCSPISGHRSVSWYQQTPGQGLQFLFEYFSETQRNKGNFPGRFSGRQFSNSRSEMNVSTLELGDSALYLCASSLGTGGPNTEAFFGQGTRLTVV.

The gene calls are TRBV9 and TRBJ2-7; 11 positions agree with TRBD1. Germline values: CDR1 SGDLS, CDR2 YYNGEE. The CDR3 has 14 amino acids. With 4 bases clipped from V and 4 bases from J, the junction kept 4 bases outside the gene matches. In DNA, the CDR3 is TGTGCCAGCAGCTCCCGGGACAGGGGGTACGAGCAGTACTTC. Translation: CASSSRDRGYEQYF.

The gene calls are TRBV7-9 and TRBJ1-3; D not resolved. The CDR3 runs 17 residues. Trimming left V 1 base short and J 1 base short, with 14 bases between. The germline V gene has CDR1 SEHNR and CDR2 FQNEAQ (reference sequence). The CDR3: CASSLELGVGSGNTIYF. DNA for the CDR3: TGTGCCAGCAGCTTAGAGCTCGGGGTAGGGTCTGGAAACACCATATATTTT. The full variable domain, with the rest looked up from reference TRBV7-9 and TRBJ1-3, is DTGVSQNPRHKITKRGQNVTFRCDPISEHNRLYWYRQTLGQGPEFLTYFQNEAQLEKSRLLSDRFSAERPKGSFSTLEIQRTEQGDSAMYLCASSLELGVGSGNTIYFGEGSWLTVV.

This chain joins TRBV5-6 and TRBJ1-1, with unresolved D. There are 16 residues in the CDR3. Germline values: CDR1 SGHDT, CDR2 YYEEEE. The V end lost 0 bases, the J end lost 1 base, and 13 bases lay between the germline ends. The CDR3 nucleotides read TGTGCCAGCAGCTTGGCCGGTTACAGACCGAACACTGAAGCTTTCTTT. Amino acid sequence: CASSLAGYRPNTEAFF.

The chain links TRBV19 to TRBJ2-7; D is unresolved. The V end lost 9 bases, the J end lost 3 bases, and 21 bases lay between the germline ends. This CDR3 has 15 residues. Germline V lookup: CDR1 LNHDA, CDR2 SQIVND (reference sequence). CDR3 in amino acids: CASSSAAASYYEQYF. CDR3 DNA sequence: TGTGCCAGCTCATCTGCCGCGGCCTCCTACTACGAGCAGTACTTC.

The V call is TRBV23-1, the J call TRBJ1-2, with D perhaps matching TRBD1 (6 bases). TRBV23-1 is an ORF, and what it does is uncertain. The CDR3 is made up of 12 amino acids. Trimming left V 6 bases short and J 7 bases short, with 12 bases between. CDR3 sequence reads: CASSRTGFGYTF. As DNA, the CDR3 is TGCGCCAGCAGCCGTACAGGGTTTGGCTACACCTTC.

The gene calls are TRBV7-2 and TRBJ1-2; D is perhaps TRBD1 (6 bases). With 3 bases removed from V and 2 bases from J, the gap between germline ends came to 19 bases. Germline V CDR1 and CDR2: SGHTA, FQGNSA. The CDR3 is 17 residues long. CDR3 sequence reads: CASSFGTIVTANYGYTF. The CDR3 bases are TGTGCCAGCAGCTTCGGGACAATTGTCACTGCCAACTATGGCTACACCTTC.

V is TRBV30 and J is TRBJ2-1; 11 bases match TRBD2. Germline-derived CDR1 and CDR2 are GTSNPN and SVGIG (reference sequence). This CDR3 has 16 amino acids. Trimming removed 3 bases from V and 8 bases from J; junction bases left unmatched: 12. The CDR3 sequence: CAWRELASGGSDEQFF. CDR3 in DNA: TGTGCCTGGAGGGAATTAGCTAGCGGGGGGTCTGATGAGCAGTTCTTC.

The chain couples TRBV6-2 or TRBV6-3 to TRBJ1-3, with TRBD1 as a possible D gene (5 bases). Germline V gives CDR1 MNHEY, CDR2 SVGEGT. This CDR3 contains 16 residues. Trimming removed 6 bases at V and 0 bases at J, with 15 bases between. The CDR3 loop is CASSKIADSSGNTIYF. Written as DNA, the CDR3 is TGTGCCAGCAGCAAAATCGCCGACAGCTCTGGAAACACCATATATTTT.

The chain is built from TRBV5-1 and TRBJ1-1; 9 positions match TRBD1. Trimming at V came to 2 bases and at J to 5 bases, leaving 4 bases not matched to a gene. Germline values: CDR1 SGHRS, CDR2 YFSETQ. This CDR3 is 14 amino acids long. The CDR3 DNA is TGCGCCAGCAGCTTAGGGACAGGGAGAACTGAAGCTTTCTTT. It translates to CASSLGTGRTEAFF.

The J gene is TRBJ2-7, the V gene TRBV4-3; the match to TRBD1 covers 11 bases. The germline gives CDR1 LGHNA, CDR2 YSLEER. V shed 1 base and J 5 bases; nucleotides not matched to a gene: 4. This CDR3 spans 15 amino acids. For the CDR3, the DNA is TGCGCCAGCAGCCAAGGCCAGGGACAGGGGGACGAGCAGTACTTC. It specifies CASSQGQGQGDEQYF.

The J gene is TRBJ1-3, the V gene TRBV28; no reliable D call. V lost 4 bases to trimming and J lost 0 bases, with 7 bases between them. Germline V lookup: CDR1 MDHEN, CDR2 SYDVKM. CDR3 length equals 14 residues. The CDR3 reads CASSSPTSGNTIYF. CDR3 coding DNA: TGTGCCAGCAGTTCCCCTACCTCTGGAAACACCATATATTTT.

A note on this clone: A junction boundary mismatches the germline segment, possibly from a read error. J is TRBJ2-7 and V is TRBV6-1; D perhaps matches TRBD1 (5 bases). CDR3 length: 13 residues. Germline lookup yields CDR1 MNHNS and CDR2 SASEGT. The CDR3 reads CASTEQDFYEQYF. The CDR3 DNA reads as TGTGCCAGCACTGAACAGGATTTCTACGAGCAGTACTTC.

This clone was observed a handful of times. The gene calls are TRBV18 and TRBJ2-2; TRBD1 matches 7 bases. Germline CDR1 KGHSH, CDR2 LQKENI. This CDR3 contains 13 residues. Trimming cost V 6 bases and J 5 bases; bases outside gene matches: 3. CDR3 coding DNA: TGTGCCAGCTCCTACAGGGGAACCGGGGAGCTGTTTTTT. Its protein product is CASSYRGTGELFF.